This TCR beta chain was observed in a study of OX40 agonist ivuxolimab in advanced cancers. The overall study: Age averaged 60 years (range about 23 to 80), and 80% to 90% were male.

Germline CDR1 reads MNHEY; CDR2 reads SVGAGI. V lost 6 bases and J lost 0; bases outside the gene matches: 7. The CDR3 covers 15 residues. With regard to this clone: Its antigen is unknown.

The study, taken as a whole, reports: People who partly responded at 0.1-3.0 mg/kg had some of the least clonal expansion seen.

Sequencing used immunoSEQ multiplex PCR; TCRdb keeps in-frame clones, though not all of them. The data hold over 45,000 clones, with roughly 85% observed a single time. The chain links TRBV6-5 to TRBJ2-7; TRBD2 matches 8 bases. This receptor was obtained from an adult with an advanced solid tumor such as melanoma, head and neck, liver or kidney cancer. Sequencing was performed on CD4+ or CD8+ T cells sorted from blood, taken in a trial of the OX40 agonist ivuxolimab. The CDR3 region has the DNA TGTGCCAGCAGGGCGGGAGGAGGGGGCTCCTACGAGCAGTACTTC. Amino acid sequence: CASRAGGGGSYEQYF.